This paragraph covers one TCR beta chain sequence. Here immunoSEQ multiplex PCR was the method, and the copy in TCRdb shows in-frame clones only, minus some. The sample has a few hundred thousand clones, around four fifths seen once. This sample was included in a study of blood T cell repertoires in COVID-19. The germline V gene has CDR1 KGHDR and CDR2 SFDVKD. The CDR3 consists of 15 residues. V dropped 2 bases and J dropped 3 bases, with 11 bases sitting between them. The sequence derives from a man between 25 and 39 years old who had recovered from COVID-19. The chain combines TRBV24-1 with TRBJ2-3; perhaps TRBD1 as D (5 bases). Sample: peripheral blood. The CDR3 loop reads CATSDWRQSTDTQYF. The CDR3 nucleotides are TGTGCCACCAGTGATTGGAGACAGTCAACAGATACGCAGTATTTT.